This T cell receptor beta chain was sequenced in a study of blood T cell repertoires in COVID-19. Looking at the study overall: COVID-19 samples, acute and convalescent, were from the United States, Italy and Spain. PBMCs, B-cell-depleted T cells, or T cells provided the cDNA or gDNA that made up the material.

During active infection, Seattle patients enrolled and were then monitored through disease. Original processing methods: Amplification of reference gene primers was used by the study to estimate nucleated cell counts. Sequenced by immunoSEQ multiplex PCR; TCRdb stores in-frame clones only, minus some. V and J calls and clone size are those listed in that table; D and trimming were worked out from the DNA. In the table there are about 280,000 clones, about nine tenths of which are singletons. The clonotype comes from a woman in her twenties or thirties with COVID-19, enrolled during active disease. The material sequenced was peripheral blood.

Here the CDR3 reads CASTLTVSGELFF. In DNA, the CDR3 is TGTGCCAGCACCTTAACAGTGAGCGGGGAGCTGTTTTTT. The chain has TRBV5-6 and TRBJ2-2; no definite D call. Germline CDR1 SGHDT, CDR2 YYEEEE. The length of the CDR3 is 13 residues. The V end lost 6 bases, the J end lost 7 bases, and 13 bases lay between the germline ends.